A single sample gave rise to the 9 T cell receptor beta chains below, sequenced in a study of blood T cell repertoires in COVID-19. This table comes from immunoSEQ multiplex PCR, and its TCRdb copy is limited to in-frame clones, with some not included. The data show some 180,000 clones, roughly nine tenths seen once. Material for sequencing was PBMCs or T cells enriched from blood (not recorded which). These TCRs come from a woman in her thirties or forties in a cohort exposed to, infected with or recovered from COVID-19 (not recorded which).

The CDR3 is CASSLADRVPPNTEAFF. The CDR3 coding sequence is TGTGCCAGCAGCTTAGCGGACAGGGTCCCCCCTAACACTGAAGCTTTCTTT. V usage is TRBV7-9 and J usage is TRBJ1-1; 8 bases match TRBD1. With V trimmed by 0 bases and J by 2 bases, 8 bases remained unmatched. The germline gives CDR1 SEHNR, CDR2 FQNEAQ (reference sequence). The length of the CDR3 is 17 residues.

The rearrangement links TRBV2 to TRBJ2-3; TRBD2 matches 11 bases. Germline CDR1 SNHLY, CDR2 FYNNEI. Trimming removed 11 bases from V and 2 bases from J; junction bases left unmatched: 15. This CDR3 contains 17 residues. Here the CDR3 reads CAGQFSVSGGATDTQYF. Written as DNA, the CDR3 is TGTGCCGGACAATTTTCAGTTAGCGGGGGGGCCACAGATACGCAGTATTTT.

The chain employs TRBV4-3 and TRBJ1-2; D might be TRBD1 (5 bases). Looked up from germline, CDR1 is LGHNA and CDR2 is YSLEER. V was shortened by 0 bases and J by 4 bases, with 9 bases between the two germline ends. CDR3 length equals 14 residues. In DNA, the CDR3 is TGCGCCAGCAGCCAAGATGTCGGGGGCTATGGCTACACCTTC. Translating it yields CASSQDVGGYGYTF.

The chain employs TRBV19 and TRBJ2-5; D unresolved. The V gene's germline CDR1 is LNHDA and CDR2 SQIVND (reference sequence). The V end was cut by 2 bases, the J end by 1 base, with 5 bases between. The CDR3 has 13 residues. The chain's CDR3 is CASSIISQETQYF. DNA for the CDR3: TGTGCCAGTAGTATAATCAGCCAAGAGACCCAGTACTTC.

The CDR3 here is CASSLVGQGLNTEAFF. In DNA form, the CDR3 reads TGTGCCAGCAGCTTAGTGGGACAGGGGCTGAACACTGAAGCTTTCTTT. This chain connects TRBV7-9 to TRBJ1-1; 10 bases are a match to TRBD1. Losses at the gene ends were 1 base for V and 0 bases for J; bases not matched to a gene: 2. The CDR3 has 16 residues. CDR1 is SEHNR and CDR2 is FQNEAQ in the germline V gene (reference sequence). The variable domain in full, completed from reference TRBV7-9 and TRBJ1-1, reads DTGVSQNPRHKITKRGQNVTFRCDPISEHNRLYWYRQTLGQGPEFLTYFQNEAQLEKSRLLSDRFSAERPKGSFSTLEIQRTEQGDSAMYLCASSLVGQGLNTEAFFGQGTRLTVV.

Written as DNA, the CDR3 is TGTGCCAGCAGTCGAGACCAGGGGGCGGGCGAAGAAAAACTGTTTTTT. It specifies CASSRDQGAGEEKLFF. This chain joins TRBV4-2 and TRBJ1-4, with 8 bases matching TRBD1. V was pared by 6 bases and J by 8 bases, with 14 bases of the junction left unmatched. The CDR3 sequence is 16 residues long. Germline CDR1 LGHNA, CDR2 YNFKEQ.

This chain links TRBV10-3 with TRBJ1-2; 8 bases are shared with TRBD1. Germline CDR1 and CDR2: ENHRY and SYGVKD. V shed 4 bases, J shed 7 bases, and the junction held 11 bases outside the gene matches. This CDR3 is built from 15 residues. DNA of the CDR3: TGTGCCATCAGTGTTCCCGCAGGGGGCAGTGGTGGCTACACCTTC. Translating gives CAISVPAGGSGGYTF.

The genes are TRBV27 and TRBJ2-2; 7 bases align to TRBD1. The V segment lost 11 bases and the J segment 8 bases; nucleotides outside the gene matches: 11. This CDR3 has 13 residues. Germline CDR1 MNHEY, CDR2 SMNVEV (reference sequence). The CDR3 nucleotides are TGTGCCTCTTCGGCAGGGGGTAGAGGGGAGCTGTTTTTT. Amino acid sequence: CASSAGGRGELFF.

The rearrangement links TRBV5-1 to TRBJ1-3; 9 bases agree with TRBD1. V lost 4 bases and J lost 1; bases outside the gene matches: 0. The germline V gene encodes CDR1 SGHRS and CDR2 YFSETQ. This CDR3 is 14 amino acids long. In nucleotides, the CDR3 is TGCGCCAGCAGCGGGACAGGGTCTGGAAACACCATATATTTT. This gives the protein CASSGTGSGNTIYF.